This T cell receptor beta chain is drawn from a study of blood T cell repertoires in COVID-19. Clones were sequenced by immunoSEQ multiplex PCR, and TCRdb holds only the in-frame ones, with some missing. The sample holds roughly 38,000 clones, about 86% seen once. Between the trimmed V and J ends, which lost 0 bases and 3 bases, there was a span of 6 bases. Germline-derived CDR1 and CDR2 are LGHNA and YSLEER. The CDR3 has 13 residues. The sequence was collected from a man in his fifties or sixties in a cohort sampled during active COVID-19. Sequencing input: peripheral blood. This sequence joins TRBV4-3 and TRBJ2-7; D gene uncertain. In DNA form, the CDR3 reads TGCGCCAGCAGCCAAGATCACGGCTACGAGCAGTACTTC. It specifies CASSQDHGYEQYF.